The TCR beta chain described here comes from a study of blood T cell repertoires in COVID-19. The overall study: Nucleic acid was either cDNA or gDNA, and it came from T cells, B-cell-depleted T cells, or PBMCs.

Recruits, aged roughly 18 to 95 years, lived in around 24 US areas. Cohort 3 recovery required two negative PCRs, clearance, or symptom resolution. TCRdb keeps only in-frame clones here, not all; method: immunoSEQ multiplex PCR. Here the sample spans 200,000 or so clones, around 81% being singletons. CDR3 length equals 14 residues. After removal of 4 bases from V and 6 bases from J, the junction contained 8 bases not matched to a gene. The germline V gene has CDR1 SEHNR and CDR2 FQNEAQ (reference sequence). This TCR was sampled from a man aged 35-49 years who had recovered from COVID-19. The chain joins TRBV7-9 to TRBJ1-2, with 7 bases matching TRBD1. Sequencing was carried out using PBMCs or T cells enriched from blood (not recorded which). The CDR3 sequence is CASSSLTGDNGYTF. The CDR3, as DNA: TGTGCCAGCAGCTCGCTTACAGGGGATAATGGCTACACCTTC.